Listed here are 14 T cell receptor beta chains from one sample, sequenced in a study. Each CDR3 protein gets one entry after TCRdb re-called the 5' RACE reads with MiXCR. The repertoire holds tens of thousands of distinct CDR3 sequences, with 25% to 35% as singletons. The sequenced material came from tumor-infiltrating memory CD4+ T cells sorted from the breast tumor. Subset meaning: memory CD4+ T cells, CD4+CD45RO+CD25-. All receptors come from a female donor with breast cancer.

This clonotype turned up a few times. This chain uses TRBV5-1 with TRBJ1-5; 8 bases fit TRBD1. Germline CDR1 is SGHRS and CDR2 is YFSETQ. Trimming took 3 bases from V and 7 from J; bases not matched to a gene: 12. This CDR3 has 16 amino acids. Written as DNA, the CDR3 is TGCGCCAGCAGCTGGGGGGACAGGCAGGGCGGACAGCCCCAGCATTTT. Translation: CASSWGDRQGGQPQHF.

As DNA, the CDR3 is TGTGCCAGCACCCTGGTGGGTGGGGGAGTGGGCAACATTCAGTACTTC. Amino acids: CASTLVGGGVGNIQYF. J is TRBJ2-4 and V is TRBV7-2; D tentatively reads TRBD1 or TRBD2 (5 bases each). V was shortened by 7 bases and J by 7 bases, with 23 bases between the two germline ends. Germline V gene sequence: CDR1 SGHTA, CDR2 FQGNSA. This CDR3 region has 16 residues.

As for this clonotype: Compared with germline, one end of the junction differs, possibly owing to a read error. The J gene is TRBJ2-4, the V gene TRBV5-1; tentatively, D is TRBD1 (5 bases). Germline V gene lookup returns CDR1 SGHRS and CDR2 YFSETQ. This CDR3 contains 13 residues. The CDR3 DNA reads TGCGCCAGCAGCTTGAGCAGGGAAAACATTCAGCACTTC. Its protein is CASSLSRENIQHF.

The chain carries TRBV7-3 and TRBJ2-7; 8 bases line up with TRBD2. The CDR3 extends over 14 amino acids. Trimming at V came to 11 bases and at J to 3 bases, leaving 12 bases not matched to a gene. CDR1 and CDR2 (germline): SGHTA, FQGTGA. CDR3 amino acids: CAGKKGLESYEQYF. As DNA, the CDR3 is TGTGCCGGCAAGAAGGGACTAGAGAGCTACGAGCAGTACTTC.

This clonotype has a handful of counts. The chain combines TRBV24-1 with TRBJ1-2; D is ambiguous. Germline V gene lookup returns CDR1 KGHDR and CDR2 SFDVKD. The CDR3 length is 12 residues. With 4 bases removed from V and 3 bases from J, the gap between germline ends came to 5 bases. This CDR3 is CATSDRHYGYTF. Here the CDR3 DNA reads TGTGCCACCAGTGACCGGCACTATGGCTACACCTTC.

The chain recombines TRBV5-1 with TRBJ2-3; D possibly corresponds to TRBD1 (6 bases). Trimming pared 4 bases from V and 0 bases from J, leaving 15 bases between. The CDR3 is 16 amino acids. The germline V gene encodes CDR1 SGHRS and CDR2 YFSETQ. The CDR3 sequence is CASSIEPGQSTDTQYF. The CDR3 DNA is TGCGCCAGCAGCATAGAACCGGGACAAAGCACAGATACGCAGTATTTT.

This clonotype appeared once. The chain has TRBV5-1 and TRBJ1-1; TRBD1 is a possible D gene (5 bases). The V end lost 4 bases, the J end lost 9 bases, and 19 bases lay between the germline ends. This CDR3 has 14 residues. The germline V gene has CDR1 SGHRS and CDR2 YFSETQ. In DNA form, the CDR3 reads TGCGCCAGCAGCGCCGGCGGGCAGGGCAACAAAGCTTTCTTT. Translated: CASSAGGQGNKAFF.

A word on this clonotype: Sequence at one end of the junction differs from germline and may be a read error. J is TRBJ2-1 and V is TRBV28; 15 positions agree with TRBD2. Germline assignment: CDR1 MDHEN and CDR2 SYDVKM. This CDR3 comprises 19 residues. CDR3 loop: CAGSSGLAGGLGSYNEQFF. For the CDR3, the DNA is TGTGCCGGCAGTTCGGGACTAGCGGGAGGATTGGGCTCCTACAATGAGCAGTTCTTC.

This clonotype has only a few counts. The gene calls are TRBV5-1 and TRBJ2-1; D gene ambiguous. Per the germline V gene, CDR1 is SGHRS and CDR2 is YFSETQ. This CDR3 region has 14 residues. Trimming cost V 4 bases and J 1 base, with 9 bases left between them. The CDR3 DNA reads TGCGCCAGCAGCCCCGACTCGTCCTACAATGAGCAGTTCTTC. Translation: CASSPDSSYNEQFF.

This clonotype occurred a few times. The V and J genes are TRBV29-1 and TRBJ2-7; D not certain. Per the germline V gene, CDR1 is SQVTM and CDR2 is ANQGSEA. V was pared by 5 bases and J by 1 base, with 9 bases between. The CDR3 loop spans 12 amino acids. The CDR3 region is CSVRTDSYEQYF. The CDR3 DNA follows: TGCAGCGTTAGAACAGATTCCTACGAGCAGTACTTC.

A note on this clonotype: One junction end does not reproduce the germline sequence, and a read error may be involved. The chain is built from TRBV19 and TRBJ2-7, with unresolved D. Germline V gives CDR1 LNHDA, CDR2 SQIVND (reference sequence). There are 14 residues in the CDR3. CDR3 in amino acids: CASGIRLSTYEQYF. CDR3 nucleotides: TGTGCCAGTGGTATCAGGCTATCGACCTACGAGCAGTACTTC.

This clonotype was found a few times. V gene TRBV6-5 combines with J gene TRBJ2-3; D possibly matches TRBD1 or TRBD2 (5 bases each). The germline V gene has CDR1 MNHEY and CDR2 SVGAGI. The CDR3 totals 15 residues. V was cut by 3 bases and J by 2 bases, with 12 bases left in between. The CDR3 bases are TGTGCCAGCAGTTATACCCCCGGGGCCACAGATACGCAGTATTTT. As protein: CASSYTPGATDTQYF.

This clonotype has only a few counts. The V call is TRBV7-9, the J call TRBJ1-5; D is ambiguous. CDR3 size: 14 residues. CDR1 and CDR2 (germline): SEHNR, FQNEAQ (reference sequence). V was shortened by 5 bases and J by 3 bases, with 11 bases between the two germline ends. The CDR3 nucleotides read TGTGCCAGCAGCCCTTATGATACCAATCAGCCCCAGCATTTT. This codes for CASSPYDTNQPQHF.

The table lists this clonotype with a few counts. The chain is built from TRBV3-1 and TRBJ1-2; TRBD1 aligns across 10 bases. The CDR3 consists of 13 residues. V dropped 5 bases and J dropped 7; count of bases not matched to a gene: 4. The germline gives CDR1 LGHDT, CDR2 YNNKEL (reference sequence). The CDR3 sequence: CASSRQGAAGYTF. In nucleotides, the CDR3 is TGTGCCAGCAGCAGACAGGGGGCTGCTGGCTACACCTTC.